One and the same sample provided the 9 T cell receptor beta chains below, sequenced in a study of blood T cell repertoires in COVID-19. Profiled with immunoSEQ multiplex PCR; TCRdb holds only in-frame clones, not every one. The table has approximately 280,000 clones, around 84% seen once. Sequenced material: peripheral blood. The receptor source for this set is a human donor with COVID-19, enrolled during active disease. The donor label of this sample is uncertain.

The V call is TRBV5-5, the J call TRBJ1-4; D perhaps matches TRBD1 (5 bases). From germline, CDR1 is SGHKS and CDR2 YYEKEE (reference sequence). Trimming pared 4 bases from V and 10 bases from J, leaving 20 bases between. This CDR3 has 15 amino acids. The CDR3 DNA is TGTGCCAGCAGCCTGGAGGGGTTGGGGACTGGAAAACTGTTTTTT. It specifies CASSLEGLGTGKLFF.

The chain recombines TRBV12-5 with TRBJ1-2; the D is unclear. Trimming pared 1 base from V and 2 bases from J, leaving 8 bases between. This CDR3 spans 14 amino acids. From germline, CDR1 is LGHNT and CDR2 FRNRAP. The CDR3 DNA follows: TGTGCTAGTGGTTTGGGGGCCCCCAACTATGGCTACACCTTC. Encoded protein: CASGLGAPNYGYTF.

The chain combines TRBV7-3 with TRBJ1-1, with D unresolved. The CDR3 has 14 residues. The V gene lost 5 bases and the J gene lost 0 bases, with 10 bases spanning the gap. The germline CDR1 and CDR2 sequences are SGHTA and FQGTGA. The CDR3 protein is CASSLGFMNTEAFF. The CDR3 DNA follows: TGTGCCAGCAGCCTAGGTTTTATGAACACTGAAGCTTTCTTT.

The count of this clone is one. The chain carries TRBV27 and TRBJ2-5, with 10 nucleotides matching TRBD2. The CDR3 spans 20 residues. Trimming cost V 0 bases and J 2 bases; bases outside gene matches: 15. The germline V gene has CDR1 MNHEY and CDR2 SMNVEV (reference sequence). The CDR3 DNA sequence: TGTGCCAGCAGTTTATCGCCCCAAAGGGTAGGACTAGCGGTACAAGAGACCCAGTACTTC. Translated: CASSLSPQRVGLAVQETQYF.

This chain uses TRBV18 with TRBJ2-3; TRBD2 might be the D (5 bases). Germline loops: CDR1 KGHSH, CDR2 LQKENI. This CDR3 comprises 15 residues. V lost 1 base to trimming and J lost 1 base, with 9 bases between them. The DNA for the CDR3 is TGTGCCAGCTCACCACGGCCGGAGGGCACAGATACGCAGTATTTT. It is translated as CASSPRPEGTDTQYF. The full variable domain, with the rest looked up from reference TRBV18 and TRBJ2-3, is NAGVMQNPRHLVRRRGQEARLRCSPMKGHSHVYWYRQLPEEGLKFMVYLQKENIIDESGMPKERFSAEFPKEGPSILRIQQVVRGDSAAYFCASSPRPEGTDTQYFGPGTRLTVL.

This chain uses TRBV7-3 with TRBJ2-1, with 8 nucleotides matching TRBD2. Germline V lookup: CDR1 SGHTA, CDR2 FQGTGA. The trim removed 6 bases at V and 0 bases at J, leaving 4 bases unmatched. This CDR3 has 15 amino acids. The CDR3 DNA is TGTGCCAGCAGGACTAGCGCTAGCTCCTACAATGAGCAGTTCTTC. It codes for CASRTSASSYNEQFF. Using reference TRBV7-3 and TRBJ2-1 for the parts outside the CDR3, the full variable domain is GAGVSQTPSNKVTEKGKYVELRCDPISGHTALYWYRQSLGQGPEFLIYFQGTGAADDSGLPNDRFFAVRPEGSVSTLKIQRTERGDSAVYLCASRTSASSYNEQFFGPGTRLTVL.

This clone was seen only a few times. The V call is TRBV9, the J call TRBJ1-2; D is perhaps TRBD1 (5 bases). CDR3 length: 13 amino acids. The V and J ends lost 0 bases and 4 bases respectively, with 7 bases between them. Germline V gives CDR1 SGDLS, CDR2 YYNGEE. The CDR3 region has the DNA TGTGCCAGCAGCGTAGAGGGGTTCTATGGCTACACCTTC. This encodes CASSVEGFYGYTF.

The V gene is TRBV9, the J gene TRBJ1-4, with D hard to call. The CDR3 totals 12 residues. Deletions cut 4 bases from V and 4 bases from J, with 5 bases between. Germline-derived CDR1 and CDR2 are SGDLS and YYNGEE. In DNA form, the CDR3 reads TGTGCCAGCAGCAACAGTAATGAAAAACTGTTTTTT. It codes for CASSNSNEKLFF.

J is TRBJ2-3 and V is TRBV29-1, with 9 nucleotides matching TRBD2. Germline trimming cut 2 bases from V and 6 bases from J; bases unmatched to any gene: 6. The CDR3 loop spans 14 amino acids. CDR1 is SQVTM, CDR2 ANQGSEA, per germline. The CDR3 protein is CSVETSGRSDTQYF. The CDR3 DNA reads as TGCAGCGTTGAAACTAGCGGGCGAAGTGATACGCAGTATTTT.